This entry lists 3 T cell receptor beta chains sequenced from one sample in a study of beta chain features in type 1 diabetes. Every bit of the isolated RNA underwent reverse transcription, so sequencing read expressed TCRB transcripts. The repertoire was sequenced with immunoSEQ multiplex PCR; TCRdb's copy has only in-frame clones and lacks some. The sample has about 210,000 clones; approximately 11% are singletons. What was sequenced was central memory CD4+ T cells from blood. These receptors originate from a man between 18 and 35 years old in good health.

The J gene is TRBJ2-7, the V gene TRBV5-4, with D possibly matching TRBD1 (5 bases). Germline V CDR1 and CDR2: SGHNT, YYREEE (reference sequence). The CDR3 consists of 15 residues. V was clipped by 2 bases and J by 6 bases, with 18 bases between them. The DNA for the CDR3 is TGTGCCAGCAGCTTAAACCAGGGTGGTTCTCTCGAGCAGTACTTC. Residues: CASSLNQGGSLEQYF.

The CDR3 nucleotides read TGCGCCAGCAGTCAACAACTCGGGACAGGCGAGATCTACGAGCAGTACTTC. Encoded protein: CASSQQLGTGEIYEQYF. The chain links TRBV23-1 to TRBJ2-7; 8 bases agree with TRBD1. TRBV23-1 is treated as an ORF (open reading frame) with a function not yet certain. The V segment lost 2 bases and the J segment 3 bases; nucleotides outside the gene matches: 12. The CDR3 is 17 residues long.

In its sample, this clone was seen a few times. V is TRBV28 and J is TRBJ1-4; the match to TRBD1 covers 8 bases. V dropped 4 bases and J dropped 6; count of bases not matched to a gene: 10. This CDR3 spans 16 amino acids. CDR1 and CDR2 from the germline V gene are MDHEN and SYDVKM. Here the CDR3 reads CASSSSGQGLDEKLFF. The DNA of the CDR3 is TGTGCCAGCAGTTCCTCAGGACAGGGCCTCGATGAAAAACTGTTTTTT.